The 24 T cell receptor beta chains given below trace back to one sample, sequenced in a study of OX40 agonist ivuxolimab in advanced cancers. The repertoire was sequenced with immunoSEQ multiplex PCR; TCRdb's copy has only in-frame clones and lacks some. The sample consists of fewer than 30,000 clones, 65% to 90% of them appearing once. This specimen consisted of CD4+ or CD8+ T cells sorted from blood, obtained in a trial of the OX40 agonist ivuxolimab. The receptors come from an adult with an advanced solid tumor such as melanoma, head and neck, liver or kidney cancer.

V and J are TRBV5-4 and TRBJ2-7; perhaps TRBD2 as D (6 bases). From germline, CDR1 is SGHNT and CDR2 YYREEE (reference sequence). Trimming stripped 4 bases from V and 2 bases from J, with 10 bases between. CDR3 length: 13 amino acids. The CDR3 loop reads CASSGTLTYEQYF. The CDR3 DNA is TGTGCCAGCAGCGGGACTTTAACCTACGAGCAGTACTTC.

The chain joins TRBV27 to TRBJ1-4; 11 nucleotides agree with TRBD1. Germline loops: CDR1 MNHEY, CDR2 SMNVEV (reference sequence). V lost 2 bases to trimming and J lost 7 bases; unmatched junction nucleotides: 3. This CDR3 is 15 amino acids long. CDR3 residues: CASSLGTGGREKLFF. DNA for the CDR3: TGTGCCAGCAGTTTAGGGACAGGGGGGCGTGAAAAACTGTTTTTT.

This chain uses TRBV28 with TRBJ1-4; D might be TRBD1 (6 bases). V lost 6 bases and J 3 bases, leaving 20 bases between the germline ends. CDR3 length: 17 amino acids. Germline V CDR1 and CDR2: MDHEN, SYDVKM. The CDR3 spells CASSPPPTGTANEKLFF. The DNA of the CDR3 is TGTGCCAGCAGCCCGCCCCCCACAGGGACTGCTAATGAAAAACTGTTTTTT.

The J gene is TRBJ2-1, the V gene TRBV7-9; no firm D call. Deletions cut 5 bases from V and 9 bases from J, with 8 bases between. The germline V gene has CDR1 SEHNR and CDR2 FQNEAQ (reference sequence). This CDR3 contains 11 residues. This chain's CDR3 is CASSLSGEQFF. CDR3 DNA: TGTGCCAGCAGCCTATCCGGTGAGCAGTTCTTC.

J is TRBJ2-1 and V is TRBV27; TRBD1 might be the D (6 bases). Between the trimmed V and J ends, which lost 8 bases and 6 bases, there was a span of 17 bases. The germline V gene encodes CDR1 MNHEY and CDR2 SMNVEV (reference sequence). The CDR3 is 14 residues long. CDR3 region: CASSLWGPGNEQFF. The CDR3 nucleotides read TGTGCCAGCTCGTTGTGGGGGCCGGGCAATGAGCAGTTCTTC.

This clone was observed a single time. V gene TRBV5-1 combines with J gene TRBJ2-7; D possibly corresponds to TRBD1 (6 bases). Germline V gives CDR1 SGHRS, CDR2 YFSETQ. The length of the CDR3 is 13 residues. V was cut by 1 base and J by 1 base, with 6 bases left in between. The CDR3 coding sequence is TGCGCCAGCAGCTTGACAGGGTCCTACGAGCAGTACTTC. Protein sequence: CASSLTGSYEQYF.

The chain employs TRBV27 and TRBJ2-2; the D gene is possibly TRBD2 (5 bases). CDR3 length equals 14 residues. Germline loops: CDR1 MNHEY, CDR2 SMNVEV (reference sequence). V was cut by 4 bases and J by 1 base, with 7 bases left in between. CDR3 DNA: TGTGCCAGCAGTTATCGGGAGAACACCGGGGAGCTGTTTTTT. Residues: CASSYRENTGELFF.

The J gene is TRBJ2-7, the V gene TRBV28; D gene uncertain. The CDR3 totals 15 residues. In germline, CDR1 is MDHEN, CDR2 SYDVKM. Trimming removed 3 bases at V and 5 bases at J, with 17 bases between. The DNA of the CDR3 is TGTGCCAGCAGTTTGTCCCAAGAAGGGCTTCACGAGCAGTACTTC. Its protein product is CASSLSQEGLHEQYF.

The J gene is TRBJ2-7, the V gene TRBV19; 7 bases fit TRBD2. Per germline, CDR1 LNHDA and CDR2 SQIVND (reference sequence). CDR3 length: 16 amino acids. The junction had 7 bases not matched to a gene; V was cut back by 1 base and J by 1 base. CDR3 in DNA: TGTGCCAGTAGTATAGGGGCGGGGGAGCTATCCTACGAGCAGTACTTC. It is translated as CASSIGAGELSYEQYF.

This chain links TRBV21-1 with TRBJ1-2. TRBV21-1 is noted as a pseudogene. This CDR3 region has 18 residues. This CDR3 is CASSKVRGRRGVGYGYTF. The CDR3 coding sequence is TGTGCCAGCAGCAAAGTCCGGGGCAGACGGGGGGTGGGCTATGGCTACACCTTC.

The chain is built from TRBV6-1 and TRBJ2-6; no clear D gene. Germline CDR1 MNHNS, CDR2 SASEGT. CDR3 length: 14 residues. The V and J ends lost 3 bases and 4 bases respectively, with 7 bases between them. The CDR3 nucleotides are TGTGCCAGCAGTGATGTACTCGGGGCCAACGTCCTGACTTTC. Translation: CASSDVLGANVLTF.

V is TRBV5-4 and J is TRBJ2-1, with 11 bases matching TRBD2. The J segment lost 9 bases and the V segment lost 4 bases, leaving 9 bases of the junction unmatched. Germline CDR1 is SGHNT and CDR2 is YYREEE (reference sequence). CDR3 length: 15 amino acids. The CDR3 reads CASSETSGVRGEQFF. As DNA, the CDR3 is TGTGCCAGCAGCGAGACTAGCGGGGTCAGGGGTGAGCAGTTCTTC.

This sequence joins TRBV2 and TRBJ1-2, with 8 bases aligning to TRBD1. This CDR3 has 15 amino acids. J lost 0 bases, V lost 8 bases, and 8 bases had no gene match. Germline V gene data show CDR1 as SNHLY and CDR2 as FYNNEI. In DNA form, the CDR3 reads TGTGCCAGCCCAGGAGACAGGGGAGCTAACTATGGCTACACCTTC. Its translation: CASPGDRGANYGYTF.

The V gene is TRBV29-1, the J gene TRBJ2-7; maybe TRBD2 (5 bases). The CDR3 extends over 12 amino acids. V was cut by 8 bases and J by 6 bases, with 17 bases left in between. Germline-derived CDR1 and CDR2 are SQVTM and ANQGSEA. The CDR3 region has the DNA TGCAGCATGGTCCTAGCTACGGGCGAGCAGTACTTC. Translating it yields CSMVLATGEQYF.

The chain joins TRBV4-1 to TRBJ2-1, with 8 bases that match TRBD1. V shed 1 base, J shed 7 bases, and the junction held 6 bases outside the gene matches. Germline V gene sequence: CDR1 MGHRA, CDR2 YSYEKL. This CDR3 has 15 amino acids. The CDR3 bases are TGCGCCAGCAGCCAAGCACAGGGGGTATGGAATGAGCAGTTCTTC. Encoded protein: CASSQAQGVWNEQFF.

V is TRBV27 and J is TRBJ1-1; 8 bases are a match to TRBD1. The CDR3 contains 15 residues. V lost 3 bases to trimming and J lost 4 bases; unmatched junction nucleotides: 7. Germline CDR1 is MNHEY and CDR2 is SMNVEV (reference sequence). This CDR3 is CASSFGQGRGTEAFF. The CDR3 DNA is TGTGCCAGCAGTTTCGGACAGGGTCGAGGCACTGAAGCTTTCTTT.

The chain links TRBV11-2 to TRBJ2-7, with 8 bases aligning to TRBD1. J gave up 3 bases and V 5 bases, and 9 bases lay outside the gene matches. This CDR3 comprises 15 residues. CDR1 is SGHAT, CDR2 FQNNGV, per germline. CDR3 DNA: TGTGCCAGCAGCCCTCCGACAGGGGACATCTACGAGCAGTACTTC. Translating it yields CASSPPTGDIYEQYF. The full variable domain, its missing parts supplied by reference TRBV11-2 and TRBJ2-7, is EAGVAQSPRYKIIEKRQSVAFWCNPISGHATLYWYQQILGQGPKLLIQFQNNGVVDDSQLPKDRFSAERLKGVDSTLKIQPAKLEDSAVYLCASSPPTGDIYEQYFGPGTRLTVT.

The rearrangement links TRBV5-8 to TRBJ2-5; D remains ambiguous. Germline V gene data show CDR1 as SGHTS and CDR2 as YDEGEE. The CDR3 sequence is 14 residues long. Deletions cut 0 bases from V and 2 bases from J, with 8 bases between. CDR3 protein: CASSLGTAQETQYF. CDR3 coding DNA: TGTGCCAGCAGCTTGGGGACCGCGCAAGAGACCCAGTACTTC.

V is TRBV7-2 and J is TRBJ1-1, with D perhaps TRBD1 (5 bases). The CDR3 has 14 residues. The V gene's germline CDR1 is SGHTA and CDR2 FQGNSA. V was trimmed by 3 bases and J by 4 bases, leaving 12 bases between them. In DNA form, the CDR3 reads TGTGCCAGCAGCTTGGGTCCGGGGCGCACTGAAGCTTTCTTT. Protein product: CASSLGPGRTEAFF.

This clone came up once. CDR3 in amino acids: CASSFGSGEGDTQYF. The CDR3 DNA reads TGTGCCAGCAGCTTCGGAAGCGGGGAGGGGGATACGCAGTATTTT. The chain has TRBV7-3 and TRBJ2-3; 7 nucleotides align to TRBD2. The germline gives CDR1 SGHTA, CDR2 FQGTGA. With 3 bases clipped from V and 6 bases from J, the junction kept 9 bases outside the gene matches. This CDR3 is built from 15 residues.

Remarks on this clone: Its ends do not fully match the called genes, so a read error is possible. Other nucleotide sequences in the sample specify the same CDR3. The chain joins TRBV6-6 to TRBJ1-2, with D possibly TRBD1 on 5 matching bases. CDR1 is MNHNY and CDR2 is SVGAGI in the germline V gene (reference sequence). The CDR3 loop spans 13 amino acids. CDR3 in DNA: TGTGCCAGTAGTTACTCGACAGAATGGGGCTACACCTTC. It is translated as CASSYSTEWGYTF.

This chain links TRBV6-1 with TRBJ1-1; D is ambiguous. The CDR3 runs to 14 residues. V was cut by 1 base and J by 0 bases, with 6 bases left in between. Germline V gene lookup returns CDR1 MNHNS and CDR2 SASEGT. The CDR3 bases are TGTGCCAGCAGTGAAGGACCCCTGAACACTGAAGCTTTCTTT. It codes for CASSEGPLNTEAFF.

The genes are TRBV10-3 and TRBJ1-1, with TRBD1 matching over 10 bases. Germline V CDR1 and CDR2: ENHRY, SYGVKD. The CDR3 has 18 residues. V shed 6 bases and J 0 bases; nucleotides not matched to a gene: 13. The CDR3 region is CAISFKIGTGEMNTEAFF. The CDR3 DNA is TGTGCCATCAGCTTTAAAATAGGGACAGGGGAGATGAACACTGAAGCTTTCTTT.

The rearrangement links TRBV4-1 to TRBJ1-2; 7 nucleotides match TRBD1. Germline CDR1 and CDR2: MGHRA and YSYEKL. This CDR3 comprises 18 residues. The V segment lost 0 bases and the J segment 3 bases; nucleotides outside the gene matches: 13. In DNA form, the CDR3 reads TGCGCCAGCAGCCAAGACCCAACGACAGGGAGTCTACACTATGGCTACACCTTC. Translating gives CASSQDPTTGSLHYGYTF.